This is a list of T cell receptor beta chains from one sample in a study of T cell repertoires in ileal Crohn's disease. TCRdb keeps only in-frame clones here, not all; method: immunoSEQ multiplex PCR. Among under 5,500 clones listed, 70% to 85% were seen once. The material sequenced was ileal tissue. These receptors originate from an adult with Crohn's disease. CDR3s include the opening cysteine and the closing phenylalanine or tryptophan. Each record gives: CDR3 length, V gene, J gene, clone size, D gene, CDR3 DNA, CDR3 protein. D genes are given only for firm matches. Clone size is given for some rows only: seen once, a few or many times, or a class if the clone is expanded.

16	TRBV2	TRBJ2-1	.	TRBD2	TGTGCCAGCAGGGAAGGGACTAGCGGGGGCATCAATGAGCAGTTCTTC	CASREGTSGGINEQFF
15	TRBV6-5	TRBJ1-5	.	TRBD1	TGTGCCAGCACGAAAGCCGGGACAGGGAATCAGCCCCAGCATTTT	CASTKAGTGNQPQHF
15	TRBV6-6	TRBJ2-3	.	TRBD2	TGTGCCAGCAGATTAGCGGGAGGGCCAACAGATACGCAGTATTTT	CASRLAGGPTDTQYF
17	TRBV5-6	TRBJ2-7	.	.	TGTGCCAGCAGCTTGGGGCCGGGGGCGGGAGCGGGGTACGAGCAGTACTTC	CASSLGPGAGAGYEQYF
15	TRBV11-3	TRBJ2-2	.	.	TGTGCCAGCAGCTTAGCCAGTCCCAACACCGGGGAGCTGTTTTTT	CASSLASPNTGELFF
10	TRBV20-1	TRBJ2-5	.	.	TGCAGTGCTAGATCGGAGACCCAGTACTTC	CSARSETQYF
15	TRBV6-5	TRBJ1-5	.	.	TGTGCCAGCAGACGTACCAGGGATAGCAATCAGCCCCAGCATTTT	CASRRTRDSNQPQHF
15	TRBV19	TRBJ1-5	few	TRBD1	TGTGCCAGTAGTACTTTGACAGGGAGGAATCAGCCCCAGCATTTT	CASSTLTGRNQPQHF
15	TRBV6-5	TRBJ1-5	few	TRBD1	TGTGCCAGCAGGGGGACAGGGGGGAGCAATCAGCCCCAGCATTTT	CASRGTGGSNQPQHF
19	TRBV2	TRBJ2-3	.	TRBD2	TGTGCCAGCAGTCCTGGAGGGACTAGCGGGGGGGGTAGCACAGATACGCAGTATTTT	CASSPGGTSGGGSTDTQYF
13	TRBV7-9	TRBJ1-1	few	.	TGTGCCAGCAGGATGGACAGTCTGGCTGAAGCTTTCTTT	CASRMDSLAEAFF
14	TRBV6-6	TRBJ2-4	.	TRBD1	TGTGCCAGCAGGACCGGGACAGGGGTTGTCATTCAGTACTTC	CASRTGTGVVIQYF
17	TRBV9	TRBJ2-3	.	TRBD1	TGTGCCAGCAGCCCCCAATCCGGGACAGGGGGCACAGATACGCAGTATTTT	CASSPQSGTGGTDTQYF
13	TRBV11-2	TRBJ2-2	.	.	TGTGCCAGCAGCCTGTCCAGTTTCGGGGAGCTGTTTTTT	CASSLSSFGELFF
15	TRBV28	TRBJ2-7	.	TRBD1	TGTGCCAGCAGTTTAACTGACAGGGTAGCCTACGAGCAGTACTTC	CASSLTDRVAYEQYF
14	TRBV28	TRBJ2-7	.	TRBD2	TGTGCCAGCAGGACTAGCGGGCCGCCCTACGAGCAGTACTTC	CASRTSGPPYEQYF
15	TRBV7-7	TRBJ2-2	.	.	TGTGCTAGCAGCTTAGCAGGGCAGGGTACCGGGGAGCTGTTTTTT	CASSLAGQGTGELFF
15	TRBV30	TRBJ1-2	once	TRBD1	TGTGCCTGGAGTGGGACAGGGGGCAATCACTATGGCTACACCTTC	CAWSGTGGNHYGYTF
14	TRBV7-6	TRBJ1-5	.	.	TGTGCCAGCAGCTCACAGGGTCCCGACGGGCCCCAGCATTTT	CASSSQGPDGPQHF
15	TRBV6-5	TRBJ2-2	.	TRBD1	TGTGCCAGCATCCCGAACAGGGGGAGGACCGGGGAGCTGTTTTTT	CASIPNRGRTGELFF